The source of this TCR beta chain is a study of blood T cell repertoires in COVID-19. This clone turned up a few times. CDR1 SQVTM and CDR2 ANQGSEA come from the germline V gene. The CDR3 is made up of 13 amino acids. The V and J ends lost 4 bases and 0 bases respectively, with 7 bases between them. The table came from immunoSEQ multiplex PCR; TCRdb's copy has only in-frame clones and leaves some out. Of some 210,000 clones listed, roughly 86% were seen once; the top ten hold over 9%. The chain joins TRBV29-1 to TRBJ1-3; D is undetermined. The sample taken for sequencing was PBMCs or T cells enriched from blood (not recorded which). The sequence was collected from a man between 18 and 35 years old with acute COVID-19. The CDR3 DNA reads TGCAGCGTTGGGCGGCTCTCTGGAAACACCATATATTTT. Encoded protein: CSVGRLSGNTIYF.